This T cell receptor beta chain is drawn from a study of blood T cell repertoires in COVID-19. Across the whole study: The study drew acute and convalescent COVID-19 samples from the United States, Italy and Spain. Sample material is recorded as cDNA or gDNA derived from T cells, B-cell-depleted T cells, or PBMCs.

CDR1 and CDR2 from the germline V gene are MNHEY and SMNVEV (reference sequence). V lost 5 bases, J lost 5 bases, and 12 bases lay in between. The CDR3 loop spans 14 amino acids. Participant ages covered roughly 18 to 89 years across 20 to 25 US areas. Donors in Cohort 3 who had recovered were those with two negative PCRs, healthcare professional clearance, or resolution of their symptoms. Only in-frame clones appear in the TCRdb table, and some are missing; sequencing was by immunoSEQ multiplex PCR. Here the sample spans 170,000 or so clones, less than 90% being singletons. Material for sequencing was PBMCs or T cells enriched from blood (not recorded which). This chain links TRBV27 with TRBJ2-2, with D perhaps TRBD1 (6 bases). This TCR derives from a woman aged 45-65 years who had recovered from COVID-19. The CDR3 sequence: CASSSYRDTGELFF. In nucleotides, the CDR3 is TGTGCCAGCAGTAGCTACAGGGATACCGGGGAGCTGTTTTTT.